This TCR beta chain was profiled in a study of cytomegalovirus exposure and HLA in healthy donors. The V and J ends lost 6 bases and 8 bases respectively, with 15 bases between them. The CDR3 is made up of 13 amino acids. Germline CDR1 SEHNR, CDR2 FQNEAQ (reference sequence). On this clone itself: Its antigen is as yet unknown.

13 Jbeta primers and 60 Vbeta primers were used for the PCR. Data came from immunoSEQ multiplex PCR; TCRdb stores just in-frame clones and leaves some out. The sample holds 80,000 to 100,000 clones; around 82% are singletons and the top ten take roughly 3.2%. Regarding the study as a whole: In a later analysis, HLA-C alleles had the fewest associated TCRs, DRB1 alleles the most. In vitro experiments confirmed that a few CMV-associated chains were specific for CMV antigens.

The receptor was derived from a man aged 40-49 years in good health and CMV-seronegative. This rearrangement joins TRBV7-9 to TRBJ2-3, with unresolved D. Specimen: PBMCs. CDR3 region: CASSPSDVPTQYF. The CDR3 DNA is TGTGCCAGCAGTCCAAGCGACGTACCTACGCAGTATTTT. Full variable domain (remainder filled in from reference TRBV7-9 and TRBJ2-3): DTGVSQNPRHKITKRGQNVTFRCDPISEHNRLYWYRQTLGQGPEFLTYFQNEAQLEKSRLLSDRFSAERPKGSFSTLEIQRTEQGDSAMYLCASSPSDVPTQYFGPGTRLTVL.